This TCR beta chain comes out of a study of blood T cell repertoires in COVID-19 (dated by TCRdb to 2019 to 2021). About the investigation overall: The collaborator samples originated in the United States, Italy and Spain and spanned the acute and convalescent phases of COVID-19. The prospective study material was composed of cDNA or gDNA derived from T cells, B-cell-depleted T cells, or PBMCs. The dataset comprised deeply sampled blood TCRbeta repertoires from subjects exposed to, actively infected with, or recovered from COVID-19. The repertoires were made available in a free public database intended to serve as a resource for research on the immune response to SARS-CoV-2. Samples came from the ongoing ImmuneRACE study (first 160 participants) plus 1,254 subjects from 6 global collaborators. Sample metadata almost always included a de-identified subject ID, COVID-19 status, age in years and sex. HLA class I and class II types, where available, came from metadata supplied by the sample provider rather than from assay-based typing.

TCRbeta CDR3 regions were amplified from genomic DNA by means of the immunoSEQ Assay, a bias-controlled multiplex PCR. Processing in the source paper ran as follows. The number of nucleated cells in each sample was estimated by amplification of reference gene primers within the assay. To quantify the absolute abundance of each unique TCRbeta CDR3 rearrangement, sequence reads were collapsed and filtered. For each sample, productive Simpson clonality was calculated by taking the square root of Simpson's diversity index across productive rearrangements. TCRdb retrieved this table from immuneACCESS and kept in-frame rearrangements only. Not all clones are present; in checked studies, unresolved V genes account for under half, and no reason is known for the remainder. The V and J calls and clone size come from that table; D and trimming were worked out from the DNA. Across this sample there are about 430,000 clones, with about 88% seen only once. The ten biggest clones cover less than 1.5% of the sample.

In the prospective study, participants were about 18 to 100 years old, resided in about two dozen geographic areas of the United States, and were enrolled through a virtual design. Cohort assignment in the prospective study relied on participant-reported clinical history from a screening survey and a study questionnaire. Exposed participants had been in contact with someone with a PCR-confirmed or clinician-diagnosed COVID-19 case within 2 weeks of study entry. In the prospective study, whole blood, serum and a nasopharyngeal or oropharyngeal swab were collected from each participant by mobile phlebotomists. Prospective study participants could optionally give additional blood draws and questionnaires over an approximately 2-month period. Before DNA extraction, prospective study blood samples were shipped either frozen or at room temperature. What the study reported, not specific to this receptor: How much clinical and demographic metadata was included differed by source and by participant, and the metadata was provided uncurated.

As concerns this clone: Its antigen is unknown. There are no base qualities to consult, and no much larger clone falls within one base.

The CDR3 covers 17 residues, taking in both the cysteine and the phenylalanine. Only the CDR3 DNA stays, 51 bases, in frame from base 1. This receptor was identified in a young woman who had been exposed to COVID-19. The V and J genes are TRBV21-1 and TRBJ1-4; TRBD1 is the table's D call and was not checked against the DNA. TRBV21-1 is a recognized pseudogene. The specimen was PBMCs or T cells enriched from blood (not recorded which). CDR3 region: CASSTQGGLVFDEKLFF. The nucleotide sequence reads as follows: TGTGCCAGCAGCACACAGGGGGGATTGGTTTTCGATGAAAAACTGTTTTTT.